These 28 T cell receptor beta chains came from one sample sequenced in a study of naive and memory T cell subsets (dated by TCRdb to between 2016 and 2019). A robust, sensitive protocol for the amplification, sequencing and analysis of TCRs was described in the study, in which 3' ligation of a UMI-containing oligonucleotide to TCR cDNA was used. The library was made by 5' RACE. These reads were obtained on an Illumina MiSeq. The ligated cDNA was amplified in four rounds of PCR with nested alpha and beta constant region primers together with the SP2 primer. TCRdb handled the public reads itself, with Q25 trimming in fastp and clone calling in MiXCR, and kept productive beta chains. All rows with the same CDR3 protein become a single entry with the most common DNA and genes. The table for this sample lists tens of thousands of distinct CDR3 sequences; 6.5% to 8.5% of them were counted only once. 9% to 10% of the sample lies in the top ten.

Receptors were obtained from a female donor in good health.

The rearrangement links TRBV5-1 to TRBJ2-7; 7 bases fit TRBD1. V was clipped by 3 bases and J by 0 bases; unmatched bases: 6. Germline assignment: CDR1 SGHRS and CDR2 YFSETQ. This CDR3 is built from 15 residues. CDR3: CASSSGQASSYEQYF. CDR3 coding DNA: TGCGCCAGCAGCTCCGGACAGGCGAGCTCCTACGAGCAGTACTTC.

In its sample, this clonotype was seen many times. CDR3 residues: CASLTDLNSPLHF. The CDR3 coding sequence is TGTGCCAGCCTGACAGATCTTAATTCACCCCTCCACTTT. The V and J genes are TRBV18 and TRBJ1-6; tentatively, D is TRBD1 (5 bases). V dropped 8 bases and J dropped 6 bases, with 11 bases sitting between them. Per germline, CDR1 KGHSH and CDR2 LQKENI. The CDR3 spans 13 residues.

This clonotype appeared many times. The CDR3 here is CASSLGERAQYF. DNA of the CDR3: TGTGCCAGCAGTTTAGGGGAGAGGGCCCAGTACTTC. The V and J genes are TRBV28 and TRBJ2-5; the D gene is possibly TRBD2 (5 bases). The CDR3 sequence is 12 residues long. Trimming cost V 2 bases and J 9 bases, with 10 bases left between them. Germline V gene lookup returns CDR1 MDHEN and CDR2 SYDVKM.

The CDR3 reads CASRGLAERTDTQYF. CDR3 DNA: TGTGCCAGCAGGGGACTAGCGGAACGCACAGATACGCAGTATTTT. The chain employs TRBV27 and TRBJ2-3, with 11 bases identical to TRBD2. Trimming cost V 6 bases and J 1 base; bases outside gene matches: 3. The CDR3 is 15 residues long. Germline loops: CDR1 MNHEY, CDR2 SMNVEV (reference sequence).

This clonotype was seen ten or more times. One end of the junction does not line up with germline, which may come from a read error. This chain connects TRBV7-9 to TRBJ1-1; D call uncertain. The germline gives CDR1 SEHNR, CDR2 FQNEAQ (reference sequence). The CDR3 is 14 amino acids. CDR3 loop: CASSLASTGTEAFF. The CDR3 DNA sequence: TGTGCCAGCAGCCTAGCTAGTACGGGGACTGAAGCTTTCTTT. Variable domain in full (rest from reference TRBV7-9 and TRBJ1-1): DTGVSQNPRHKITKRGQNVTFRCDPISEHNRLYWYRQTLGQGPEFLTYFQNEAQLEKSRLLSDRFSAERPKGSFSTLEIQRTEQGDSAMYLCASSLASTGTEAFFGQGTRLTVV.

This clonotype has a handful of counts. The genes are TRBV29-1 and TRBJ2-2; D might be TRBD2 (5 bases). Trimming took off 6 bases at V and 2 bases at J, with 13 bases between the two ends. The CDR3 runs 14 residues. Germline CDR1 reads SQVTM; CDR2 reads ANQGSEA. The CDR3 bases are TGCAGCGTCAGACCGGGATCTAACACCGGGGAGCTGTTTTTT. Protein sequence: CSVRPGSNTGELFF.

A few counts support this clonotype. The chain joins TRBV4-3 to TRBJ2-3; 7 positions agree with TRBD2. Germline V gene data show CDR1 as LGHNA and CDR2 as YSLEER. The CDR3 length is 16 residues. V lost 1 base and J lost 4; bases outside the gene matches: 8. The CDR3, as DNA: TGCGCCAGCAGCCAAGGGGGACGGGGAGGGGCAGATACGCAGTATTTT. Translation gives CASSQGGRGGADTQYF.

The chain combines TRBV20-1 with TRBJ2-2, with TRBD2 matching over 7 bases. J gave up 0 bases and V 1 base, and 5 bases lay outside the gene matches. Germline assignment: CDR1 DFQATT and CDR2 SNEGSKA (reference sequence). This CDR3 is built from 16 residues. In nucleotides, the CDR3 is TGCAGTGCTAGAGTGGCCAGCGGGACGAACACCGGGGAGCTGTTTTTT. Translating gives CSARVASGTNTGELFF.

In its sample, this clonotype was seen a few times. The rearrangement links TRBV12-3 or TRBV12-4 to TRBJ2-3, with no clear D. Trimming stripped 7 bases from V and 2 bases from J, with 10 bases between. The CDR3 is 13 residues long. CDR3 protein: CASTNRLTDTQYF. The CDR3, as DNA: TGTGCCAGCACCAATCGTCTCACAGATACGCAGTATTTT.

This clonotype was observed at least ten times. This chain connects TRBV30 to TRBJ1-6; 7 bases align to TRBD1. V gave up 3 bases and J gave up 8 bases; unmatched junction bases: 7. The CDR3 is 14 residues long. The germline CDR1 and CDR2 sequences are GTSNPN and SVGIG (reference sequence). CDR3 nucleotides: TGTGCCTGGAGCCAGGGACAGAGTTATTCACCCCTCCACTTT. Its translation: CAWSQGQSYSPLHF.

This clonotype has only a few counts. This chain connects TRBV5-1 to TRBJ2-5, with D possibly being TRBD1 or TRBD2 (6 bases each). The germline V gene encodes CDR1 SGHRS and CDR2 YFSETQ. This CDR3 contains 13 residues. The ends were cut back, 5 bases at V and 5 bases at J, with 13 bases in the middle. The CDR3 coding sequence is TGCGCCAGCAGGATCGGGGGCGTCGAGACCCAGTACTTC. Its protein is CASRIGGVETQYF.

This clonotype was recorded at least ten times. The chain combines TRBV9 with TRBJ2-5; unclear D gene. Per the germline V gene, CDR1 is SGDLS and CDR2 is YYNGEE. This CDR3 comprises 15 residues. The V end was cut by 0 bases, the J end by 0 bases, with 9 bases between. The CDR3 bases are TGTGCCAGCAGCGTAGGCGGCAGGAACCAAGAGACCCAGTACTTC. Translated: CASSVGGRNQETQYF.

Only a few counts were recorded for this clonotype. CDR3 nucleotides: TGCAGTGCTAGAGGGAGAGGGCGTGGAAACACCATATATTTT. It encodes CSARGRGRGNTIYF. The chain combines TRBV20-1 with TRBJ1-3; D is unresolved. The CDR3 is made up of 14 amino acids. V was shortened by 1 base and J by 3 bases, with 10 bases between the two germline ends. Germline loops: CDR1 DFQATT, CDR2 SNEGSKA (reference sequence).

This clonotype appeared many times. V gene TRBV12-3 or TRBV12-4 combines with J gene TRBJ2-4, with a possible D match to TRBD1 (6 bases). The CDR3 is made up of 13 amino acids. V was shortened by 5 bases and J by 3 bases, with 8 bases between the two germline ends. CDR3 DNA: TGTGCCAGCAGTCGACAGGACAAAAACATTCAGTACTTC. This translates into CASSRQDKNIQYF.

This clonotype has at least ten counts. V is TRBV6-5 and J is TRBJ1-1; no clear D. The CDR3 totals 12 residues. V lost 2 bases, J lost 7 bases, and 8 bases lay in between. Germline values: CDR1 MNHEY, CDR2 SVGAGI. CDR3 coding DNA: TGTGCCAGCAGTTACGTGGCCGGTGAAGCTTTCTTT. Protein sequence: CASSYVAGEAFF.

There are many counts of this clonotype. The chain has TRBV5-4 and TRBJ2-3, with 7 bases aligning to TRBD2. The CDR3 extends over 17 amino acids. CDR1 is SGHNT, CDR2 YYREEE, per germline (reference sequence). Germline trimming cut 3 bases from V and 4 bases from J; bases unmatched to any gene: 14. The CDR3 reads CASSSLRSSGTADTQYF. The CDR3 DNA reads TGTGCCAGCAGCTCCCTGAGGTCTAGCGGCACGGCAGATACGCAGTATTTT.

The chain links TRBV11-2 to TRBJ1-2; D ambiguous. V was cut by 0 bases and J by 8 bases, with 13 bases left in between. Germline CDR1 is SGHAT and CDR2 is FQNNGV. The CDR3 extends over 14 amino acids. This CDR3 reads CASSLDTWAEGYTF. The DNA of the CDR3 is TGTGCCAGCAGCTTAGATACGTGGGCTGAAGGCTACACCTTC.

The chain couples TRBV4-2 to TRBJ1-4, with 9 nucleotides matching TRBD1. Germline CDR1 LGHNA, CDR2 YNFKEQ. The V gene end was trimmed by 4 bases and the J gene end by 3 bases; junction bases not matched to a gene: 6. This CDR3 contains 16 residues. The CDR3 nucleotides are TGTGCCAGCAGCCTCCGGGACAGGGATGCTAATGAAAAACTGTTTTTT. Translating gives CASSLRDRDANEKLFF.

This clonotype has a count of ten or more. CDR3 in DNA: TGTGCCAGCAGCCGGGACAGCGGAGTTTACGAGCAGTACTTC. It codes for CASSRDSGVYEQYF. The chain joins TRBV7-2 to TRBJ2-7, with 7 bases lining up with TRBD1. The CDR3 loop spans 14 amino acids. The J segment lost 4 bases and the V segment lost 5 bases, leaving 8 bases of the junction unmatched. Per germline, CDR1 SGHTA and CDR2 FQGNSA.

This clonotype showed up many times. The rearrangement uses TRBV2 and TRBJ2-5; TRBD1 might be the D (5 bases). The CDR3 spans 15 residues. CDR1 and CDR2 from the germline V gene are SNHLY and FYNNEI. Trimming took 8 bases from V and 3 from J, leaving 19 bases between them. In nucleotides, the CDR3 is TGTGCCAGCTCCCCGGCAGGACATAGGGAAGAGACCCAGTACTTC. Amino acids: CASSPAGHREETQYF. Based on the CDR3 plus reference TRBV2 and TRBJ2-5, the full variable domain is EPEVTQTPSHQVTQMGQEVILRCVPISNHLYFYWYRQILGQKVEFLVSFYNNEISEKSEIFDDQFSVERPDGSNFTLKIRSTKLEDSAMYFCASSPAGHREETQYFGPGTRLLVL.

This clonotype was found a few times. V is TRBV7-6 and J is TRBJ2-5, with 7 nucleotides matching TRBD1. V lost 0 bases and J lost 5; bases outside the gene matches: 6. Germline values: CDR1 SGHVS, CDR2 FNYEAQ. This CDR3 has 15 amino acids. The CDR3 is CASSLAAQGWETQYF. Here the CDR3 DNA reads TGTGCCAGCAGCTTAGCCGCACAGGGGTGGGAGACCCAGTACTTC.

This clonotype was recorded a few times. The V gene is TRBV5-4, the J gene TRBJ2-7; D perhaps matches TRBD1 (6 bases). The CDR3 runs 16 residues. V dropped 4 bases and J dropped 0 bases, with 17 bases sitting between them. The germline V gene has CDR1 SGHNT and CDR2 YYREEE (reference sequence). The CDR3 sequence: CASSQGFKGVSYEQYF. CDR3 nucleotides: TGTGCCAGCAGCCAGGGATTTAAGGGGGTCTCCTACGAGCAGTACTTC.

This clonotype came up many times. This sequence joins TRBV11-3 and TRBJ2-1, with 7 positions matching TRBD2. The CDR3 runs to 15 residues. The junction had 4 bases not matched to a gene; V was cut back by 1 base and J by 4 bases. Germline CDR1 is SGHNT and CDR2 is YENEEA. Here the CDR3 DNA reads TGTGCCAGCAGCTTAGGGCGGGAGCCTTACAATGAGCAGTTCTTC. Amino acids: CASSLGREPYNEQFF.

This clonotype was seen a few times. The V and J genes are TRBV2 and TRBJ2-7; D ambiguous. This CDR3 contains 15 residues. Trimming cost V 5 bases and J 6 bases, with 20 bases left between them. Per the germline V gene, CDR1 is SNHLY and CDR2 is FYNNEI. In DNA form, the CDR3 reads TGTGCCAGCAGTAGATTGGCAGGTCGAGAGGTCGAGCAGTACTTC. Its protein product is CASSRLAGREVEQYF.

This clonotype was picked up many times. The V gene is TRBV5-1, the J gene TRBJ2-3; 8 bases match TRBD1. V lost 7 bases to trimming and J lost 0 bases; unmatched junction nucleotides: 10. Per germline, CDR1 SGHRS and CDR2 YFSETQ. The length of the CDR3 is 16 residues. The CDR3 region has the DNA TGCGCCAGCGAACTTGACAGGGGCAAAAGCACAGATACGCAGTATTTT. It codes for CASELDRGKSTDTQYF.

This clonotype appeared many times. The chain combines TRBV28 with TRBJ1-1, with D possibly matching TRBD1 (5 bases). The CDR3 runs to 12 residues. V lost 11 bases and J 1 base, leaving 11 bases between the germline ends. From germline, CDR1 is MDHEN and CDR2 SYDVKM. In DNA form, the CDR3 reads TGTGCCTGCGGGACGGCGAACACTGAAGCTTTCTTT. Amino acid sequence: CACGTANTEAFF.

The rearrangement joins TRBV20-1 to TRBJ2-5; 9 bases fit TRBD1. The V segment lost 3 bases and the J segment 4 bases; nucleotides outside the gene matches: 6. Germline assignment: CDR1 DFQATT and CDR2 SNEGSKA (reference sequence). This CDR3 has 14 residues. CDR3 DNA sequence: TGCAGTGCTAGGAGGACAGGGGTGACAGAGACCCAGTACTTC. Translating it yields CSARRTGVTETQYF.

This clonotype came up a few times. CDR3 sequence reads: CASSVGGSTDTQYF. CDR3 nucleotide sequence: TGTGCCAGCAGTGTTGGCGGGAGCACAGATACGCAGTATTTT. The chain uses TRBV2 and TRBJ2-3, with D possibly matching TRBD2 (5 bases). Germline-derived CDR1 and CDR2 are SNHLY and FYNNEI. This CDR3 region has 14 residues. Trimming left V 4 bases short and J 0 bases short, with 8 bases between.